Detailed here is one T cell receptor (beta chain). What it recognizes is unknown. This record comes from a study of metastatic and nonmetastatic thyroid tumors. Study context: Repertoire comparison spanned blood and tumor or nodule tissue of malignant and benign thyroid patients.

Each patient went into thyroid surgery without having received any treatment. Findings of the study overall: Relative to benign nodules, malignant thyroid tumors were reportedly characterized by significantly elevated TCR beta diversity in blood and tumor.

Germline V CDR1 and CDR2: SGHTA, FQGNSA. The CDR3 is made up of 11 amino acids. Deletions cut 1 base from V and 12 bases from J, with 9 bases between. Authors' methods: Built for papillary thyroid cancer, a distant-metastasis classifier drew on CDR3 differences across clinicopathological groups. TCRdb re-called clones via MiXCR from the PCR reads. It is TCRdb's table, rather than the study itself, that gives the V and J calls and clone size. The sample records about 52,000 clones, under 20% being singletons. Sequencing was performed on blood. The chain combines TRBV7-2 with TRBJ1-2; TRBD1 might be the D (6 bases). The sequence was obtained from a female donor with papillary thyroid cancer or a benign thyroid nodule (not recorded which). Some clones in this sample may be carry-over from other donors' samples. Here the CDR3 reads CASSLDRVNTF. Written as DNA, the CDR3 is TGTGCCAGCAGCTTAGACAGGGTAAACACCTTC.